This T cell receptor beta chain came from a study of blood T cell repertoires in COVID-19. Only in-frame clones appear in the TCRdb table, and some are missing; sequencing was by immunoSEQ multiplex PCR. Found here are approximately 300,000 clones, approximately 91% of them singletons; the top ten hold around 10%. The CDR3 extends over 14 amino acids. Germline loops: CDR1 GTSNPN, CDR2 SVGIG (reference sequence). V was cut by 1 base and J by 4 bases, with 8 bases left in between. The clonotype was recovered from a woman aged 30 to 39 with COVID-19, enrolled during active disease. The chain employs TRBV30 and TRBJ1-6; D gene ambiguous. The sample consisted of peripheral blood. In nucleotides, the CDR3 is TGTGCCTGGAGTGAGGTGAGGTATAATTCACCCCTCCACTTT. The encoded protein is CAWSEVRYNSPLHF.